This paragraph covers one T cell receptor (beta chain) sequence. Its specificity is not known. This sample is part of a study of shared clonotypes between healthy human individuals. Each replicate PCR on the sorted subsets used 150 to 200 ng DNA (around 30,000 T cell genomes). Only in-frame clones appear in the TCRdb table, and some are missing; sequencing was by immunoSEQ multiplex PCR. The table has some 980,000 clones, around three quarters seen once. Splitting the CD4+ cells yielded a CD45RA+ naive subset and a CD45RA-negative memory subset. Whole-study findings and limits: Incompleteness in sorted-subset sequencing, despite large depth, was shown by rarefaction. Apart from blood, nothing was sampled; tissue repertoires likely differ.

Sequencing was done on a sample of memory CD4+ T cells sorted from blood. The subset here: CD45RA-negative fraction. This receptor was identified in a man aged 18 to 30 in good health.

DNA for the CDR3: TGTGCCAGCAGCTTAATCCGGGGCACTGAAGCTTTCTTT. Protein product: CASSLIRGTEAFF. The V and J genes are TRBV13 and TRBJ1-1; D gene uncertain. The germline V gene has CDR1 PRHDT and CDR2 FYEKMQ (reference sequence). V was cut by 2 bases and J by 4 bases, with 8 bases left in between. The CDR3 sequence is 13 residues long.